This passage covers 31 T cell receptor beta chains from one sample sequenced in a study of cytomegalovirus exposure and HLA in healthy donors. Amplification used 60 Vbeta primers and 13 Jbeta primers. The data were produced by immunoSEQ multiplex PCR, yet TCRdb's version contains in-frame clones alone and is incomplete. The data show around 36,000 clones, with roughly 80% seen just once and about 9.3% held by the top ten. The sequencing sample was made of PBMCs. Receptors were obtained from a woman aged 40-49 years in good health and CMV-seronegative.

V and J are TRBV7-2 and TRBJ1-2; 9 bases fit TRBD1. Germline lookup yields CDR1 SGHTA and CDR2 FQGNSA. With 6 bases clipped from V and 4 bases from J, the junction kept 3 bases outside the gene matches. The CDR3 has 13 amino acids. The CDR3 sequence: CASSTGGGYGYTF. The CDR3, as DNA: TGTGCCAGCAGTACAGGGGGCGGCTATGGCTACACCTTC.

The chain joins TRBV6-6 to TRBJ2-7; 13 bases are a match to TRBD2. J was trimmed by 5 bases and V by 6 bases; bases with no gene match: 10. Germline values: CDR1 MNHNY, CDR2 SVGAGI (reference sequence). The length of the CDR3 is 16 residues. The CDR3 sequence is CASSWTSGGATDEQYF. CDR3 sequence (DNA): TGTGCCAGCAGCTGGACTAGCGGGGGCGCAACAGACGAGCAGTACTTC.

This rearrangement joins TRBV27 to TRBJ1-2; 8 nucleotides line up with TRBD1. The germline V gene has CDR1 MNHEY and CDR2 SMNVEV (reference sequence). Trimming at V came to 4 bases and at J to 4 bases, leaving 5 bases not matched to a gene. The CDR3 is made up of 14 amino acids. This chain's CDR3 is CASSSSGGVYGYTF. The CDR3 nucleotides read TGTGCCAGCAGTTCCTCAGGGGGCGTCTATGGCTACACCTTC.

The gene calls are TRBV7-8 and TRBJ1-1, with 9 bases aligning to TRBD1. V was pared by 2 bases and J by 11 bases, with 18 bases of the junction left unmatched. This CDR3 region has 17 residues. The germline V gene has CDR1 SGHVS and CDR2 FQNEAQ. The CDR3 nucleotides read TGTGCCAGCAGCTTATGGGGGAGACAGGGGGTTTTAAGAAGGGCTTTCTTT. Residues: CASSLWGRQGVLRRAFF. The full variable domain, with the rest looked up from reference TRBV7-8 and TRBJ1-1, is GAGVSQSPRYKVAKRGQDVALRCDPISGHVSLFWYQQALGQGPEFLTYFQNEAQLDKSGLPSDRFFAERPEGSVSTLKIQRTQQEDSAVYLCASSLWGRQGVLRRAFFGQGTRLTVV.

This chain links TRBV27 with TRBJ2-5; D is perhaps TRBD1 (5 bases). V was cut by 3 bases and J by 5 bases, with 19 bases left in between. In germline, CDR1 is MNHEY, CDR2 SMNVEV (reference sequence). The CDR3 spans 16 residues. In DNA, the CDR3 is TGTGCCAGCAGTTTTAGACAGTCGCCTACCGGGGAGACCCAGTACTTC. Translating gives CASSFRQSPTGETQYF.

This clone appeared a single time. The V call is TRBV6-1, the J call TRBJ1-5; 10 bases agree with TRBD1. Per the germline V gene, CDR1 is MNHNS and CDR2 is SASEGT. With 0 bases clipped from V and 8 bases from J, the junction kept 10 bases outside the gene matches. The CDR3 totals 17 residues. The CDR3 loop is CASSEALGTGVMEPQHF. The CDR3 DNA is TGTGCCAGCAGTGAAGCTCTAGGGACAGGGGTGATGGAGCCCCAGCATTTT.

This sequence joins TRBV6-5 and TRBJ1-2, with D possibly TRBD1 on 6 matching bases. Between the trimmed V and J ends, which lost 7 bases and 2 bases, there was a span of 11 bases. This CDR3 is built from 13 residues. Per the germline V gene, CDR1 is MNHEY and CDR2 is SVGAGI. CDR3 nucleotides: TGTGCCAGCACCCGACAGGCGAACTATGGCTACACCTTC. This gives the protein CASTRQANYGYTF.

This clone was counted a few times. The chain combines TRBV28 with TRBJ1-3, with 8 bases fitting TRBD1. CDR1 MDHEN and CDR2 SYDVKM come from the germline V gene. The CDR3 spans 14 residues. The V segment lost 2 bases and the J segment 4 bases; nucleotides outside the gene matches: 1. The CDR3 reads CASSLGQGGNTIYF. The CDR3 DNA reads as TGTGCCAGCAGTTTAGGACAGGGCGGAAACACCATATATTTT.

This chain connects TRBV4-3 to TRBJ1-2; 7 bases are a match to TRBD1. V lost 0 bases, J lost 2 bases, and 6 bases stayed unmatched. The CDR3 is 16 residues long. The germline V gene encodes CDR1 LGHNA and CDR2 YSLEER. This chain's CDR3 is CASSQDWLGQNYGYTF. The CDR3 nucleotides are TGCGCCAGCAGCCAAGATTGGTTGGGACAGAACTATGGCTACACCTTC.

The chain joins TRBV7-9 to TRBJ1-4, with 7 bases fitting TRBD1. CDR3 size: 15 residues. Unmatched junction bases numbered 8, after V lost 5 bases and J lost 5 bases. Germline V gives CDR1 SEHNR, CDR2 FQNEAQ (reference sequence). CDR3 sequence reads: CASSLNRGGNEKLFF. CDR3 DNA: TGTGCCAGCAGCCTCAACAGGGGCGGGAATGAAAAACTGTTTTTT.

The rearrangement links TRBV6-6 to TRBJ2-7; D uncertain. The V end was cut by 8 bases, the J end by 4 bases, with 9 bases between. CDR1 is MNHNY, CDR2 SVGAGI, per germline (reference sequence). CDR3 length: 11 amino acids. The CDR3 nucleotides are TGTGCCAGCGGGCACGGATACGAGCAGTACGTC. It codes for CASGHGYEQYV.

V gene TRBV25-1 combines with J gene TRBJ2-1; 12 nucleotides agree with TRBD2. The germline gives CDR1 MGHDK, CDR2 SYGVNS. Trimming cost V 4 bases and J 4 bases; bases outside gene matches: 2. The length of the CDR3 is 15 residues. The CDR3 DNA reads TGTGCCAGCAGTGCTAGCGGGGGGGCGTACAATGAGCAGTTCTTC. Translation: CASSASGGAYNEQFF.

The chain recombines TRBV7-9 with TRBJ2-5; possible D gene TRBD1, 6 bases. Trimming took off 3 bases at V and 2 bases at J, with 10 bases between the two ends. This CDR3 has 14 residues. The germline gives CDR1 SEHNR, CDR2 FQNEAQ (reference sequence). Written as DNA, the CDR3 is TGTGCCAGCAGCTTGGGACAAGGACAAGAGACCCAGTACTTC. Its translation: CASSLGQGQETQYF. The variable domain in full, with the rest retrieved from reference TRBV7-9 and TRBJ2-5, is DTGVSQNPRHKITKRGQNVTFRCDPISEHNRLYWYRQTLGQGPEFLTYFQNEAQLEKSRLLSDRFSAERPKGSFSTLEIQRTEQGDSAMYLCASSLGQGQETQYFGPGTRLLVL.

This clone appeared a single time. J is TRBJ2-7 and V is TRBV28; TRBD1 agrees at 7 bases. The CDR3 consists of 12 residues. V lost 4 bases, J lost 8 bases, and 5 bases stayed unmatched. Germline V gene data show CDR1 as MDHEN and CDR2 as SYDVKM. CDR3 coding DNA: TGTGCCAGCAGTTCGGACAGGATCAAGCAGTACGTC. The encoded protein is CASSSDRIKQYV.

The V and J genes are TRBV7-9 and TRBJ1-1; weak D call: TRBD1 (5 bases). This CDR3 spans 15 amino acids. Trimming pared 4 bases from V and 4 bases from J, leaving 16 bases between. CDR1 and CDR2 from the germline V gene are SEHNR and FQNEAQ (reference sequence). As DNA, the CDR3 is TGTGCCAGCAGCTCTTGGGGGAGGTTAGGCACTGAAGCTTTCTTT. Residues: CASSSWGRLGTEAFF.

This clone has more than one count but fewer than ten. The genes are TRBV2 and TRBJ2-7, with D possibly matching TRBD1 (5 bases). Germline assignment: CDR1 SNHLY and CDR2 FYNNEI. Trimming stripped 7 bases from V and 4 bases from J, with 17 bases between. The CDR3 is made up of 14 amino acids. The CDR3 reads CASNTDRQIYEQYF. For the CDR3, the DNA is TGTGCCAGCAATACTGACAGACAAATATACGAGCAGTACTTC.

The rearrangement uses TRBV28 and TRBJ2-7; 7 bases match TRBD2. V dropped 3 bases and J dropped 2; count of bases not matched to a gene: 4. This CDR3 has 14 amino acids. Germline assignment: CDR1 MDHEN and CDR2 SYDVKM. CDR3 amino acids: CASSFGGNPYEQYV. For the CDR3, the DNA is TGTGCCAGCAGTTTCGGGGGGAACCCCTACGAGCAGTACGTC.

The V gene is TRBV6-5, the J gene TRBJ2-1; TRBD2 aligns across 7 bases. The V gene's germline CDR1 is MNHEY and CDR2 SVGAGI. The V segment lost 2 bases and the J segment 0 bases; nucleotides outside the gene matches: 4. This CDR3 contains 16 residues. CDR3 coding DNA: TGTGCCAGCAGTTACATTTCTAGCGGCTCCTACAATGAGCAGTTCTTC. Encoded protein: CASSYISSGSYNEQFF.

The J gene is TRBJ1-1, the V gene TRBV5-5; TRBD1 matches 10 bases. V shed 0 bases, J shed 5 bases, and the junction held 7 bases outside the gene matches. From germline, CDR1 is SGHKS and CDR2 YYEKEE (reference sequence). The CDR3 is made up of 16 amino acids. The CDR3 DNA follows: TGTGCCAGCAGCTTGGGGGACAGGGGAATTAGGACTGAAGCTTTCTTT. It is translated as CASSLGDRGIRTEAFF.

The chain has TRBV11-2 and TRBJ2-1, with TRBD2 identical over 9 bases. J was trimmed by 8 bases and V by 1 base; bases with no gene match: 9. Germline V gene lookup returns CDR1 SGHAT and CDR2 FQNNGV. The CDR3 covers 16 residues. DNA of the CDR3: TGTGCCAGCAGCTTAGCCGTTGCGGGGGGGCCGTATGAGCAGTTCTTC. Protein: CASSLAVAGGPYEQFF. The variable domain in full, with the rest retrieved from reference TRBV11-2 and TRBJ2-1, is EAGVAQSPRYKIIEKRQSVAFWCNPISGHATLYWYQQILGQGPKLLIQFQNNGVVDDSQLPKDRFSAERLKGVDSTLKIQPAKLEDSAVYLCASSLAVAGGPYEQFFGPGTRLTVL.

This clone was seen a handful of times. The rearrangement joins TRBV5-5 to TRBJ2-1, with 9 nucleotides matching TRBD2. J was trimmed by 4 bases and V by 4 bases; bases with no gene match: 6. The CDR3 runs to 15 residues. Germline CDR1 reads SGHKS; CDR2 reads YYEKEE (reference sequence). The CDR3 region has the DNA TGTGCCAGCAGCGCCACTAGCGGGCTATACAATGAGCAGTTCTTC. Its protein product is CASSATSGLYNEQFF.

The chain uses TRBV4-3 and TRBJ1-3; 8 bases fit TRBD1. The CDR3 length is 15 residues. Germline lookup yields CDR1 LGHNA and CDR2 YSLEER. J lost 3 bases, V lost 4 bases, and 5 bases had no gene match. Written as DNA, the CDR3 is TGCGCCAGCAGCCGTCGGACAGGGATTGGAAACACCATATATTTT. Translation: CASSRRTGIGNTIYF.

The chain carries TRBV7-9 and TRBJ2-7; D is ambiguous. CDR1 is SEHNR, CDR2 FQNEAQ, per germline (reference sequence). Trimming stripped 2 bases from V and 4 bases from J, with 6 bases between. The length of the CDR3 is 12 residues. The CDR3: CASSLQIYEQYF. The DNA of the CDR3 is TGTGCCAGCAGCTTACAGATTTACGAGCAGTACTTC.

This chain joins TRBV2 and TRBJ1-1; TRBD1 is a possible D gene (5 bases). The CDR3 sequence is 14 residues long. V shed 2 bases and J shed 0 bases, with 7 bases lying between them. Per germline, CDR1 SNHLY and CDR2 FYNNEI. The CDR3 DNA reads as TGTGCCAGCAGTGAACGACAGTTGAACACTGAAGCTTTCTTT. It specifies CASSERQLNTEAFF.

The chain has TRBV6-5 and TRBJ2-2, with 10 nucleotides matching TRBD1. V lost 6 bases, J lost 5 bases, and 6 bases stayed unmatched. The CDR3 spans 15 residues. Per germline, CDR1 MNHEY and CDR2 SVGAGI. The CDR3 loop reads CASSRDRGQTGELFF. The DNA for the CDR3 is TGTGCCAGCAGCCGCGACAGGGGGCAGACCGGGGAGCTGTTTTTT.

A word on this clone: The junction and the germline gene differ at one end; a read error may be behind it. The chain recombines TRBV7-7 with TRBJ2-5, with D maybe TRBD2 (7 bases). CDR1 and CDR2 from the germline V gene are SSHAT and FNYEAQ (reference sequence). The CDR3 loop spans 14 amino acids. CDR3 DNA: TGTGCTAGCAGCCCCCGTGCGGGGGCGGAGACCCAGTACTTC. This encodes CASSPRAGAETQYF.

The chain has TRBV5-1 and TRBJ1-6, with a possible D match to TRBD1 (5 bases). The CDR3 spans 14 residues. Trimming stripped 2 bases from V and 8 bases from J, with 11 bases between. CDR1 and CDR2 (germline): SGHRS, YFSETQ. The CDR3 reads CASSFQGEDSPLHF. The DNA for the CDR3 is TGCGCCAGCAGCTTTCAGGGTGAGGATTCACCCCTCCACTTT.

The chain employs TRBV6-5 and TRBJ2-1; 10 bases line up with TRBD2. Germline V lookup: CDR1 MNHEY, CDR2 SVGAGI. V lost 6 bases and J lost 15; bases outside the gene matches: 8. There are 12 residues in the CDR3. The CDR3 coding sequence is TGTGCCAGCAGGGGACCTAGCGGGGGCTTGTTCTTC. Its protein product is CASRGPSGGLFF.

The V and J genes are TRBV28 and TRBJ1-2; 8 bases match TRBD1. The CDR3 consists of 15 residues. Germline V gene lookup returns CDR1 MDHEN and CDR2 SYDVKM. The J segment lost 2 bases and the V segment lost 6 bases, leaving 8 bases of the junction unmatched. The CDR3 nucleotides are TGTGCCAGCAGCAGAGACAGGGGCTCAAACTATGGCTACACCTTC. Its protein is CASSRDRGSNYGYTF.

The chain couples TRBV7-9 to TRBJ2-2; no firm D call. This CDR3 is 16 amino acids long. V was clipped by 5 bases and J by 3 bases, with 16 bases between them. Per germline, CDR1 SEHNR and CDR2 FQNEAQ (reference sequence). CDR3 loop: CASSPGFVLDTGELFF. The DNA of the CDR3 is TGTGCCAGCAGCCCCGGGTTTGTCCTTGACACCGGGGAGCTGTTTTTT.

J is TRBJ2-1 and V is TRBV4-1, with TRBD1 identical over 9 bases. Germline lookup yields CDR1 MGHRA and CDR2 YSYEKL. Trimming at V came to 2 bases and at J to 7 bases, leaving 12 bases not matched to a gene. CDR3 length: 17 amino acids. This CDR3 is CASSQLTGGISSNEQFF. CDR3 DNA: TGCGCCAGCAGCCAATTGACAGGGGGAATTAGTAGTAATGAGCAGTTCTTC.